This entry lists 17 T cell receptor beta chains sequenced from one sample in a study of T cell responses to AZD1222 COVID-19 vaccine. Profiled with immunoSEQ multiplex PCR; TCRdb holds only in-frame clones, not every one. The sample has 55,000 to 70,000 clones, about 88% seen once. Material: peripheral blood, obtained 28 days after the second AZD1222 dose. These receptors were obtained from an adult who received the AZD1222 COVID-19 vaccine.

The rearrangement joins TRBV5-1 to TRBJ2-5; 8 nucleotides match TRBD1. Per the germline V gene, CDR1 is SGHRS and CDR2 is YFSETQ. The CDR3 covers 16 residues. V shed 1 base, J shed 4 bases, and the junction held 9 bases outside the gene matches. The CDR3 loop is CASSLSGQGQGETQYF. CDR3 nucleotide sequence: TGCGCCAGCAGCTTGTCAGGACAGGGTCAGGGAGAGACCCAGTACTTC.

The chain links TRBV5-6 to TRBJ1-1, with TRBD1 matching over 7 bases. V gave up 4 bases and J gave up 6 bases; unmatched junction bases: 12. Germline assignment: CDR1 SGHDT and CDR2 YYEEEE. This CDR3 region has 15 residues. DNA of the CDR3: TGTGCCAGCAGCACCAATGACAGGGCACTCTCTGAAGCTTTCTTT. It encodes CASSTNDRALSEAFF.

The V and J genes are TRBV7-3 and TRBJ2-3, with D unresolved. Germline assignment: CDR1 SGHTA and CDR2 FQGTGA. The V end was cut by 5 bases, the J end by 4 bases, with 13 bases between. The CDR3 runs to 14 residues. CDR3 nucleotides: TGTGCCAGCAGCCGGACCGTACAATCAGATACGCAGTATTTT. It is translated as CASSRTVQSDTQYF.

V and J are TRBV30 and TRBJ1-5; TRBD1 aligns across 12 bases. This CDR3 contains 15 residues. Germline CDR1 is GTSNPN and CDR2 is SVGIG (reference sequence). V was clipped by 2 bases and J by 6 bases; unmatched bases: 5. CDR3 sequence reads: CAWSTGQGAGQPQHF. In DNA, the CDR3 is TGTGCCTGGAGTACGGGACAGGGGGCAGGTCAGCCCCAGCATTTT.

The chain combines TRBV14 with TRBJ2-2; no definite D call. CDR3 length: 15 amino acids. The V gene's germline CDR1 is SGHDN and CDR2 FVKESK. The V and J ends lost 3 bases and 0 bases respectively, with 8 bases between them. CDR3 protein: CASSQDAPNTGELFF. The CDR3 bases are TGTGCCAGCAGCCAGGACGCTCCGAACACCGGGGAGCTGTTTTTT.

The chain uses TRBV5-4 and TRBJ2-3; TRBD2 matches 13 bases. J lost 6 bases, V lost 4 bases, and 5 bases had no gene match. The CDR3 loop spans 15 amino acids. Germline CDR1 and CDR2: SGHNT and YYREEE (reference sequence). CDR3 DNA: TGTGCCAGCAGCGCCGGGACTAGCGGGAAGGATACGCAGTATTTT. Protein sequence: CASSAGTSGKDTQYF.

The chain links TRBV29-1 to TRBJ1-1; 9 positions agree with TRBD1. This CDR3 is built from 15 residues. The germline V gene has CDR1 SQVTM and CDR2 ANQGSEA. J lost 5 bases, V lost 4 bases, and 11 bases had no gene match. CDR3 residues: CSVVRLDRGGTEAFF. CDR3 DNA sequence: TGCAGCGTTGTAAGGTTGGACAGGGGAGGAACTGAAGCTTTCTTT.

The chain carries TRBV29-1 and TRBJ1-2, with 10 positions matching TRBD1. This CDR3 has 15 amino acids. CDR1 SQVTM and CDR2 ANQGSEA come from the germline V gene. V lost 6 bases, J lost 6 bases, and 13 bases stayed unmatched. In nucleotides, the CDR3 is TGCAGCGTGATATTAAATTCCGGGACAGGGGATGGCTACACCTTC. As protein: CSVILNSGTGDGYTF.

This clone has a single count. The genes are TRBV7-2 and TRBJ1-2; TRBD1 matches 9 bases. The germline CDR1 and CDR2 sequences are SGHTA and FQGNSA. CDR3 length: 13 amino acids. V lost 5 bases and J lost 10; bases outside the gene matches: 8. The CDR3 DNA follows: TGTGCCAGCAGCCCGGAAGCACAGGGGGCCTACACCTTC. Encoded protein: CASSPEAQGAYTF.

CDR3 protein: CASSLRAMNTEAFF. The CDR3 coding sequence is TGTGCCAGCAGCTTACGGGCCATGAACACTGAAGCTTTCTTT. The genes are TRBV7-2 and TRBJ1-1; D call uncertain. The CDR3 is 14 residues long. CDR1 and CDR2 from the germline V gene are SGHTA and FQGNSA. The germline V and J ends were trimmed by 2 bases and 0 bases, with 7 bases remaining between them.

The V gene is TRBV5-1, the J gene TRBJ1-4, with unresolved D. The CDR3 length is 14 residues. V was shortened by 4 bases and J by 1 base, with 8 bases between the two germline ends. CDR1 and CDR2 from the germline V gene are SGHRS and YFSETQ. The CDR3 sequence is CASSTNLTNEKLFF. The CDR3 DNA is TGCGCCAGCAGCACTAACTTAACTAATGAAAAACTGTTTTTT. The full variable domain, completed using reference TRBV5-1 and TRBJ1-4, is KAGVTQTPRYLIKTRGQQVTLSCSPISGHRSVSWYQQTPGQGLQFLFEYFSETQRNKGNFPGRFSGRQFSNSRSEMNVSTLELGDSALYLCASSTNLTNEKLFFGSGTQLSVL.

The sample holds a few counts of this clone. The chain has TRBV7-8 and TRBJ2-2; no reliable D call. CDR3 length equals 16 residues. The germline V gene has CDR1 SGHVS and CDR2 FQNEAQ. Trimming removed 4 bases from V and 0 bases from J, with 12 bases in between. The CDR3 coding sequence is TGTGCCAGCAGCTCACTCGTCAGTTCGAACACCGGGGAGCTGTTTTTT. Its protein product is CASSSLVSSNTGELFF.

DNA of the CDR3: TGTGCCAGCAGCTTGTATTTGACTAGCGGACTCAATGAGCAGTTCTTC. It specifies CASSLYLTSGLNEQFF. The chain carries TRBV5-4 and TRBJ2-1; 9 bases are shared with TRBD2. J gave up 6 bases and V 1 base, and 8 bases lay outside the gene matches. Germline V gene data show CDR1 as SGHNT and CDR2 as YYREEE (reference sequence). The CDR3 consists of 16 residues.

The CDR3 loop is CASIQGQGWYEQYF. CDR3 DNA sequence: TGTGCCAGCATTCAAGGACAGGGGTGGTACGAGCAGTACTTC. This chain connects TRBV5-8 to TRBJ2-7; TRBD1 agrees at 9 bases. Germline CDR1 reads SGHTS; CDR2 reads YDEGEE. The CDR3 has 14 amino acids. Losses at the gene ends were 6 bases for V and 4 bases for J; bases not matched to a gene: 8.

This rearrangement joins TRBV2 to TRBJ1-2; D gene uncertain. There are 12 residues in the CDR3. V gave up 7 bases and J gave up 2 bases, with 8 bases separating them. Germline V gene sequence: CDR1 SNHLY, CDR2 FYNNEI. The CDR3 spells CASNAGNYGYTF. CDR3 in DNA: TGTGCCAGCAATGCGGGGAACTATGGCTACACCTTC.

This chain connects TRBV5-1 to TRBJ1-4; no clear D. Trimming took off 0 bases at V and 0 bases at J, with 9 bases between the two ends. The CDR3 loop spans 16 amino acids. Germline V lookup: CDR1 SGHRS, CDR2 YFSETQ. The chain's CDR3 is CASSLVLGATNEKLFF. For the CDR3, the DNA is TGCGCCAGCAGCTTGGTTCTTGGCGCAACTAATGAAAAACTGTTTTTT.

The rearrangement joins TRBV3-1 (or the pseudogene TRBV3-2) to TRBJ2-1, with a weak D call TRBD2 (5 bases). The CDR3 runs 14 residues. V lost 0 bases and J 3 bases, leaving 6 bases between the germline ends. Germline V gene sequence: CDR1 LGHDT, CDR2 YNNKEL (reference sequence). The CDR3 reads CASSQEAVYNEQFF. The CDR3, as DNA: TGTGCCAGCAGCCAAGAAGCGGTCTACAATGAGCAGTTCTTC.